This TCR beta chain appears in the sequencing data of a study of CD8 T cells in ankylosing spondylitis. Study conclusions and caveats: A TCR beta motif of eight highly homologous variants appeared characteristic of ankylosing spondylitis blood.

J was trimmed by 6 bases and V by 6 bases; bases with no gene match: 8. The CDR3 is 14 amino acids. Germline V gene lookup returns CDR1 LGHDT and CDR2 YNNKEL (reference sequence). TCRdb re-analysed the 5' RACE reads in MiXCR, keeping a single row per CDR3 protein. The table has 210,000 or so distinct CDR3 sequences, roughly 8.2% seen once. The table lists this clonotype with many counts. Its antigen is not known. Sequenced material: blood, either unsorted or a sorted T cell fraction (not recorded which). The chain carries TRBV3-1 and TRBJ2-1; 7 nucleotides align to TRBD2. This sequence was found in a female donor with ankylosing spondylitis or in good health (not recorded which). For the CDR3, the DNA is TGTGCCAGCAGTCAGGCTGGCGGGAGCAATGAGCAGTTCTTC. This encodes CASSQAGGSNEQFF.